The 20 T cell receptor beta chains below all came from one sample that was sequenced in a study of T cell repertoires in cytomegalovirus infection. MiXCR was run by TCRdb on the reads, yielding one entry per CDR3 protein. The sample has hundreds of thousands of distinct CDR3 sequences, roughly 15% seen once. The sequenced sample was PBMCs. Receptors originate from a human donor in good health (CMV status not recorded). Some clones in this sample may be carry-over from other donors' samples.

This chain joins TRBV3-1 and TRBJ2-7; D may be TRBD1 (5 bases). CDR3 length equals 14 residues. The V gene's germline CDR1 is LGHDT and CDR2 YNNKEL (reference sequence). Trimming cost V 2 bases and J 2 bases, with 10 bases left between them. As DNA, the CDR3 is TGTGCCAGCAGCCAAACCCCAGGGCCCTACGAGCAGTACTTC. Translation: CASSQTPGPYEQYF.

This clonotype was seen many times. The J gene is TRBJ1-4, the V gene TRBV4-1; the match to TRBD1 covers 8 bases. CDR1 is MGHRA, CDR2 YSYEKL, per germline. Losses at the gene ends were 1 base for V and 8 bases for J; bases not matched to a gene: 12. The CDR3 is 17 residues long. As DNA, the CDR3 is TGCGCCAGCAGCCAAGTGGGGGTAGACAGGGGCGGCGAAAAACTGTTTTTT. It is translated as CASSQVGVDRGGEKLFF.

This clonotype was seen repeatedly, ten times or more. The genes are TRBV7-2 and TRBJ1-4; D is ambiguous. In germline, CDR1 is SGHTA, CDR2 FQGNSA. V lost 5 bases and J 0 bases, leaving 16 bases between the germline ends. The CDR3 totals 17 residues. CDR3 amino acids: CASSRSGPPPTNEKLFF. For the CDR3, the DNA is TGTGCCAGCAGCAGATCAGGACCCCCGCCAACTAATGAAAAACTGTTTTTT.

This chain uses TRBV6-2 or TRBV6-3 with TRBJ1-4; D ambiguous. Trimming pared 6 bases from V and 2 bases from J, leaving 13 bases between. The CDR3 sequence is 15 residues long. CDR1 and CDR2 (germline): MNHEY, SVGEGT. In DNA, the CDR3 is TGTGCCAGCAGAACCCCCGGAGCGACTAATGAAAAACTGTTTTTT. Translated, it gives CASRTPGATNEKLFF.

The V call is TRBV6-5, the J call TRBJ2-3; TRBD1 agrees at 8 bases. CDR1 and CDR2 from the germline V gene are MNHEY and SVGAGI. The junction had 8 bases not matched to a gene; V was cut back by 2 bases and J by 7 bases. CDR3 length: 15 amino acids. DNA for the CDR3: TGTGCCAGCAGTTACCTACCGGACAGGGCGCATACGCAGTATTTT. It specifies CASSYLPDRAHTQYF.

This clonotype showed up many times. The chain combines TRBV7-6 with TRBJ2-1; D possibly corresponds to TRBD1 (5 bases). V shed 4 bases and J shed 4 bases, with 14 bases lying between them. This CDR3 spans 15 amino acids. Germline V gene lookup returns CDR1 SGHVS and CDR2 FNYEAQ. CDR3 residues: CASSSKAGIYNEQFF. The CDR3 DNA is TGTGCCAGCAGCTCAAAAGCAGGGATTTACAATGAGCAGTTCTTC.

This clonotype was counted between two and nine times. The V and J genes are TRBV28 and TRBJ2-5; D is possibly TRBD1 or TRBD2 (5 bases each). CDR1 MDHEN and CDR2 SYDVKM come from the germline V gene. V was cut by 7 bases and J by 5 bases, with 17 bases left in between. CDR3 size: 14 residues. The CDR3 sequence: CASTRGLWGETQYF. CDR3 bases: TGTGCCAGCACACGGGGCCTCTGGGGGGAGACCCAGTACTTC.

The chain recombines TRBV5-6 with TRBJ1-2, with D maybe TRBD1 (5 bases). CDR3 length: 15 amino acids. In germline, CDR1 is SGHDT, CDR2 YYEEEE. Trimming stripped 1 base from V and 8 bases from J, with 18 bases between. CDR3 DNA: TGTGCCAGCAGCTTGAGGGATCCGGGGGGTGGCGGCTACACCTTC. This sequence encodes CASSLRDPGGGGYTF.

This clonotype was seen at least ten times. The chain has TRBV12-3 or TRBV12-4 and TRBJ2-3, with 11 bases that match TRBD1. The CDR3 sequence is 15 residues long. Trimming removed 4 bases from V and 2 bases from J; junction bases left unmatched: 2. The CDR3 DNA is TGTGCCAGCAGTTCGGGACAGGGGGTCACAGATACGCAGTATTTT. This translates into CASSSGQGVTDTQYF.

This clonotype was observed a few times. The CDR3 DNA is TGCAGTGCTACCGTTGGGGGGTTTGGCTATGGCTACACCTTC. This sequence encodes CSATVGGFGYGYTF. The V call is TRBV20-1, the J call TRBJ1-2; maybe TRBD1 (5 bases). The V and J ends lost 4 bases and 4 bases respectively, with 16 bases between them. Per germline, CDR1 DFQATT and CDR2 SNEGSKA (reference sequence). CDR3 length: 14 amino acids.

This clonotype was counted ten times or more. The rearrangement uses TRBV7-9 and TRBJ2-5; D is perhaps TRBD2 (5 bases). This CDR3 has 14 amino acids. Germline CDR1 SEHNR, CDR2 FQNEAQ (reference sequence). Trimming took off 1 base at V and 4 bases at J, with 10 bases between the two ends. The CDR3 DNA reads as TGTGCCAGCAGCTTAGGTTCTAGCCTAGAGACCCAGTACTTC. Translation gives CASSLGSSLETQYF.

Comments on this clonotype: The junction differs from germline at one of its ends, possibly a read error. The CDR3 sequence is CASSFSEGSYERYF. The CDR3 coding sequence is TGTGCCAGCAGCTTTTCTGAAGGGAGCTACGAGCGGTACTTC. V and J are TRBV7-2 and TRBJ2-7, with D tentatively TRBD2 (5 bases). Looked up from germline, CDR1 is SGHTA and CDR2 is FQGNSA. The CDR3 runs to 14 residues.

This clonotype was counted ten times or more. V usage is TRBV7-2 and J usage is TRBJ2-7; D possibly corresponds to TRBD2 (5 bases). From germline, CDR1 is SGHTA and CDR2 FQGNSA. V gave up 0 bases and J gave up 0 bases, with 12 bases separating them. The CDR3 spans 16 residues. This chain's CDR3 is CASSLAASGSSYEQYF. CDR3 nucleotide sequence: TGTGCCAGCAGCTTAGCAGCGTCGGGAAGCTCCTACGAGCAGTACTTC.

V is TRBV7-2 and J is TRBJ2-2, with 9 bases that match TRBD1. J lost 4 bases, V lost 3 bases, and 12 bases had no gene match. This CDR3 spans 18 amino acids. CDR1 and CDR2 from the germline V gene are SGHTA and FQGNSA. The CDR3 loop is CASSFLSVGQGFTGELFF. The CDR3 nucleotides are TGTGCCAGCAGCTTTTTATCTGTGGGACAGGGATTCACCGGGGAGCTGTTTTTT.

This sequence joins TRBV7-6 and TRBJ2-1, with 7 bases that match TRBD2. The J segment lost 4 bases and the V segment lost 5 bases, leaving 11 bases of the junction unmatched. Germline values: CDR1 SGHVS, CDR2 FNYEAQ. The CDR3 covers 16 residues. This CDR3 is CASSPLSGGTYNEQFF. The CDR3 nucleotides read TGTGCCAGCAGCCCCTTGTCGGGGGGAACTTACAATGAGCAGTTCTTC. Complete variable domain (other parts from reference TRBV7-6 and TRBJ2-1): GAGVSQSPRYKVTKRGQDVALRCDPISGHVSLYWYRQALGQGPEFLTYFNYEAQQDKSGLPNDRFSAERPEGSISTLTIQRTEQRDSAMYRCASSPLSGGTYNEQFFGPGTRLTVL.

The chain combines TRBV20-1 with TRBJ2-7; D is possibly TRBD1 (6 bases). The ends were cut back, 3 bases at V and 6 bases at J, with 18 bases in the middle. CDR1 DFQATT and CDR2 SNEGSKA come from the germline V gene (reference sequence). This CDR3 contains 14 residues. CDR3 residues: CSARQGSNFGEQYF. CDR3 bases: TGCAGTGCTAGGCAGGGGTCGAACTTTGGCGAGCAGTACTTC.

This chain connects TRBV5-4 to TRBJ2-1; perhaps D is TRBD1 or TRBD2 (6 bases each). Germline-derived CDR1 and CDR2 are SGHNT and YYREEE (reference sequence). CDR3 length: 15 amino acids. V was trimmed by 4 bases and J by 12 bases, leaving 23 bases between them. CDR3 region: CASSPAGGDNVGQFF. For the CDR3, the DNA is TGTGCCAGCAGCCCCGCCGGAGGGGACAATGTGGGGCAGTTCTTC. The full variable domain, completed using reference TRBV5-4 and TRBJ2-1, is ETGVTQSPTHLIKTRGQQVTLRCSSQSGHNTVSWYQQALGQGPQFIFQYYREEENGRGNFPPRFSGLQFPNYSSELNVNALELDDSALYLCASSPAGGDNVGQFFGPGTRLTVL.

This clonotype showed up just a few times. The chain links TRBV20-1 to TRBJ2-7; weak D call: TRBD1 (5 bases). Per germline, CDR1 DFQATT and CDR2 SNEGSKA (reference sequence). The CDR3 runs 14 residues. Trimming removed 1 base at V and 3 bases at J, with 13 bases between. CDR3 DNA sequence: TGCAGTGCTAGAGTACAGGTACAAGGCTACGAGCAGTACTTC. It yields the protein CSARVQVQGYEQYF.

The V call is TRBV10-3, the J call TRBJ2-5; D may be TRBD1 (6 bases). V lost 3 bases to trimming and J lost 2 bases, with 10 bases between them. The CDR3 consists of 14 residues. The germline V gene encodes CDR1 ENHRY and CDR2 SYGVKD. CDR3 sequence: CAISEGGRQETQYF. In DNA form, the CDR3 reads TGTGCCATCAGTGAAGGGGGACGACAAGAGACCCAGTACTTC.

The chain uses TRBV18 and TRBJ1-4; no definite D call. Trimming stripped 4 bases from V and 5 bases from J, with 8 bases between. This CDR3 is built from 13 residues. Per germline, CDR1 KGHSH and CDR2 LQKENI. CDR3 DNA: TGTGCCAGCTCACGCGGGAAGAATGAAAAACTGTTTTTT. Encoded protein: CASSRGKNEKLFF.